Below, 27 T cell receptor beta chains from the same sample are listed, as sequenced in a study of cytomegalovirus exposure and HLA in healthy donors. Primers: 60 Vbeta forward and 13 Jbeta reverse. Clones were sequenced by immunoSEQ multiplex PCR, and TCRdb holds only the in-frame ones, with some missing. The sample has about 140,000 clones, approximately 82% seen once. Material for sequencing was PBMCs. The receptor source for this set is a middle-aged woman in good health and CMV-seronegative.

The chain carries TRBV9 and TRBJ2-1; no definite D call. Trimming pared 0 bases from V and 4 bases from J, leaving 8 bases between. The CDR3 length is 14 residues. Germline V gives CDR1 SGDLS, CDR2 YYNGEE. The CDR3 DNA reads as TGTGCCAGCAGCGTAGGGCAGGAATACAATGAGCAGTTCTTC. Translated: CASSVGQEYNEQFF.

V is TRBV7-2 and J is TRBJ2-1; weak D call: TRBD1 (6 bases). Germline V gives CDR1 SGHTA, CDR2 FQGNSA. The CDR3 runs to 17 residues. Trimming stripped 1 base from V and 1 base from J, with 14 bases between. CDR3 amino acids: CASSLVIRRGSYNEQFF. CDR3 nucleotide sequence: TGTGCCAGCAGCTTAGTCATTCGCAGGGGATCCTACAATGAGCAGTTCTTC.

The genes are TRBV6-5 and TRBJ1-1, with D possibly being TRBD1 (5 bases). Germline V gene sequence: CDR1 MNHEY, CDR2 SVGAGI. The germline V and J ends were trimmed by 10 bases and 0 bases, with 12 bases remaining between them. The CDR3 spans 13 residues. CDR3 sequence: CATRGHLNTEAFF. DNA of the CDR3: TGTGCCACACGAGGACACTTGAACACTGAAGCTTTCTTT.

The chain combines TRBV7-2 with TRBJ1-1; D ambiguous. Trimming pared 1 base from V and 9 bases from J, leaving 15 bases between. The CDR3 sequence is 14 residues long. The germline V gene encodes CDR1 SGHTA and CDR2 FQGNSA. CDR3 region: CASSLGSWATKAFF. CDR3 DNA: TGTGCCAGCAGCTTAGGAAGCTGGGCGACAAAAGCTTTCTTT.

This chain links TRBV27 with TRBJ2-7, with 8 bases lining up with TRBD2. In germline, CDR1 is MNHEY, CDR2 SMNVEV (reference sequence). The CDR3 totals 14 residues. The ends lost 6 bases at V and 6 bases at J; junction bases unmatched: 10. This CDR3 reads CASSSGSGWSEQYF. The CDR3 bases are TGTGCCAGCAGCAGCGGGAGTGGTTGGTCCGAGCAGTACTTC.

The rearrangement uses TRBV6-1 and TRBJ2-5; maybe TRBD1 (6 bases). V was trimmed by 5 bases and J by 5 bases, leaving 18 bases between them. CDR1 and CDR2 (germline): MNHNS, SASEGT. The length of the CDR3 is 15 residues. CDR3: CASSPPQGSGETQYF. Here the CDR3 DNA reads TGTGCCAGCAGTCCACCACAGGGTTCGGGGGAGACCCAGTACTTC.

The V and J genes are TRBV28 and TRBJ1-5; no reliable D call. V lost 6 bases, J lost 6 bases, and 12 bases lay in between. The CDR3 is 13 amino acids. Germline assignment: CDR1 MDHEN and CDR2 SYDVKM. The CDR3 region has the DNA TGTGCCAGCAGCCCTCGGGGTGCTCAGCCCCAGCATTTT. Translating gives CASSPRGAQPQHF.

Only one count was recorded for this clone. This chain uses TRBV2 with TRBJ2-1; D is unresolved. Germline assignment: CDR1 SNHLY and CDR2 FYNNEI. The length of the CDR3 is 13 residues. V dropped 5 bases and J dropped 7 bases, with 12 bases sitting between them. The chain's CDR3 is CASSSLLVNEQFF. The CDR3 nucleotides read TGTGCCAGCAGTTCGTTACTGGTGAATGAGCAGTTCTTC.

The chain couples TRBV6-6 to TRBJ2-1, with TRBD2 matching over 9 bases. This CDR3 is built from 16 residues. V lost 5 bases, J lost 4 bases, and 9 bases stayed unmatched. Looked up from germline, CDR1 is MNHNY and CDR2 is SVGAGI (reference sequence). CDR3 protein: CASSITGTSLYNEQFF. The CDR3, as DNA: TGTGCCAGCAGTATCACCGGGACTAGCCTTTACAATGAGCAGTTCTTC.

This chain's CDR3 is CASRYGQGQTHQPQHF. For the CDR3, the DNA is TGTGCCAGCAGATACGGACAGGGCCAAACCCACCAGCCCCAGCATTTT. The chain couples TRBV28 to TRBJ1-5, with 8 bases that match TRBD1. CDR1 and CDR2 (germline): MDHEN, SYDVKM. The ends lost 6 bases at V and 7 bases at J; junction bases unmatched: 14. This CDR3 has 16 amino acids.

This clone was detected only a few times. This rearrangement joins TRBV4-2 to TRBJ2-7; 8 nucleotides align to TRBD1. The CDR3 sequence is 15 residues long. Germline CDR1 LGHNA, CDR2 YNFKEQ. Trimming at V came to 2 bases and at J to 3 bases, leaving 6 bases not matched to a gene. CDR3 DNA sequence: TGTGCCAGCAGCCAACTAGACAGGGGAGACTACGAGCAGTACTTC. Translated, it gives CASSQLDRGDYEQYF.

The rearrangement links TRBV29-1 to TRBJ2-7; tentatively, D is TRBD1 (5 bases). There are 13 residues in the CDR3. In germline, CDR1 is SQVTM, CDR2 ANQGSEA. V was pared by 5 bases and J by 1 base, with 12 bases between. The CDR3 is CSVCQGQSYEQYF. The CDR3 DNA follows: TGCAGCGTTTGCCAGGGCCAGTCCTACGAGCAGTACTTC.

This clone turned up a few times. The V gene is TRBV5-4, the J gene TRBJ2-1; TRBD2 aligns across 10 bases. CDR1 is SGHNT and CDR2 is YYREEE in the germline V gene (reference sequence). J lost 5 bases, V lost 5 bases, and 10 bases had no gene match. The CDR3 extends over 16 amino acids. In nucleotides, the CDR3 is TGTGCCAGCAGTTTACCAAGCGGGAGGGGGGACAATGAGCAGTTCTTC. Encoded protein: CASSLPSGRGDNEQFF.

This clone was observed a few times. The chain employs TRBV9 and TRBJ2-2; D possibly corresponds to TRBD2 (6 bases). The germline V gene has CDR1 SGDLS and CDR2 YYNGEE. V was pared by 0 bases and J by 6 bases, with 9 bases between. This CDR3 contains 14 residues. In DNA form, the CDR3 reads TGTGCCAGCAGCGTAGCGGGCGGGGCCGGGGAGCTGTTTTTT. Translating gives CASSVAGGAGELFF.

The chain combines TRBV28 with TRBJ2-5; D gene ambiguous. The J call is in doubt because the DNA end fits TRBJ2-7 better. Germline V gene lookup returns CDR1 MDHEN and CDR2 SYDVKM. CDR3 length: 12 amino acids. The CDR3: CASGPRLYEQYF. The CDR3 DNA follows: TGTGCCAGCGGTCCACGACTCTACGAGCAGTACTTC.

The V and J genes are TRBV27 and TRBJ2-1, with 7 bases aligning to TRBD2. CDR3 length: 17 residues. The germline gives CDR1 MNHEY, CDR2 SMNVEV (reference sequence). Germline trimming cut 7 bases from V and 0 bases from J; bases unmatched to any gene: 12. The CDR3 sequence: CASTGGVDPSSYNEQFF. DNA for the CDR3: TGTGCCAGCACGGGGGGAGTCGACCCCAGCTCCTACAATGAGCAGTTCTTC.

The chain employs TRBV14 and TRBJ2-1; 10 bases line up with TRBD2. The germline V gene has CDR1 SGHDN and CDR2 FVKESK. V dropped 4 bases and J dropped 4; count of bases not matched to a gene: 7. This CDR3 spans 16 amino acids. CDR3 nucleotide sequence: TGTGCCAGCAGCCGAGTGGGACTAGCGATTTACAATGAGCAGTTCTTC. Its protein product is CASSRVGLAIYNEQFF. The full variable domain, its missing parts supplied by reference TRBV14 and TRBJ2-1, is EAGVTQFPSHSVIEKGQTVTLRCDPISGHDNLYWYRRVMGKEIKFLLHFVKESKQDESGMPNNRFLAERTGGTYSTLKVQPAELEDSGVYFCASSRVGLAIYNEQFFGPGTRLTVL.

This chain uses TRBV19 with TRBJ2-5; D gene ambiguous. V lost 4 bases to trimming and J lost 3 bases, with 9 bases between them. This CDR3 comprises 13 residues. Germline CDR1 LNHDA, CDR2 SQIVND (reference sequence). CDR3 bases: TGTGCCAGTAGTACTTATCTAAAAGAGACCCAGTACTTC. Protein product: CASSTYLKETQYF.

The chain joins TRBV18 to TRBJ2-2; possibly TRBD2 for D (5 bases). The V gene lost 3 bases and the J gene lost 1 base, with 9 bases spanning the gap. This CDR3 has 15 amino acids. Per the germline V gene, CDR1 is KGHSH and CDR2 is LQKENI. The CDR3 spells CASSPGVQNTGELFF. Here the CDR3 DNA reads TGTGCCAGCTCACCGGGAGTACAGAACACCGGGGAGCTGTTTTTT.

The rearrangement uses TRBV7-8 and TRBJ2-1, with D perhaps TRBD2 (5 bases). CDR3 size: 15 residues. Germline CDR1 is SGHVS and CDR2 is FQNEAQ. Trimming shortened V by 1 base and J by 8 bases, and 15 bases separated the two germline ends. CDR3 in DNA: TGTGCCAGCAGCTTAGTCGACAAGAGGGTGGATGAGCAGTTCTTC. Translation: CASSLVDKRVDEQFF.

This clone has a handful of counts. CDR3 sequence: CSTRQGGVDTQYF. Written as DNA, the CDR3 is TGCAGCACCCGACAGGGGGGTGTGGATACGCAGTATTTT. This chain joins TRBV29-1 and TRBJ2-3; 9 nucleotides line up with TRBD1. Trimming cost V 8 bases and J 6 bases; bases outside gene matches: 9. The CDR3 is 13 residues long. Germline-derived CDR1 and CDR2 are SQVTM and ANQGSEA.

The gene calls are TRBV5-4 and TRBJ2-1; 8 nucleotides agree with TRBD1. The V gene's germline CDR1 is SGHNT and CDR2 YYREEE (reference sequence). The J segment lost 7 bases and the V segment lost 0 bases, leaving 0 bases of the junction unmatched. CDR3 size: 13 residues. The CDR3 region is CASSLGDRNEQFF. The CDR3 DNA reads as TGTGCCAGCAGCTTGGGGGACAGGAATGAGCAGTTCTTC.

The V gene is TRBV6-4, the J gene TRBJ2-1, with TRBD2 as a possible D gene (7 bases). Germline CDR1 is MRHNA and CDR2 is SNTAGT. This CDR3 has 15 amino acids. V lost 2 bases and J 2 bases, leaving 10 bases between the germline ends. In DNA, the CDR3 is TGTGCCAGCAGTGACGGGGAGGGGGCCTACAATGAGCAGTTCTTC. It specifies CASSDGEGAYNEQFF.

The chain couples TRBV2 to TRBJ1-1, with 9 bases fitting TRBD1. The germline V gene has CDR1 SNHLY and CDR2 FYNNEI. The CDR3 runs 16 residues. V was clipped by 4 bases and J by 5 bases; unmatched bases: 11. CDR3 DNA: TGTGCCAGCAGTGTTTGGCAGGGACAGGGCGGGACTGAAGCTTTCTTT. It translates to CASSVWQGQGGTEAFF.

In its sample, this clone was seen once. The chain joins TRBV7-2 to TRBJ2-7; the D gene is possibly TRBD1 (6 bases). CDR1 is SGHTA and CDR2 is FQGNSA in the germline V gene. There are 12 residues in the CDR3. V lost 6 bases and J lost 4, with 10 bases in between. The CDR3 loop reads CASSSTGYEQYF. In DNA, the CDR3 is TGTGCCAGCAGTTCTACAGGGTACGAGCAGTACTTC.

With regard to this clone: The junction does not match germline at one end; this may be a read error. The chain couples TRBV7-9 to TRBJ2-5, with TRBD2 identical over 7 bases. CDR1 is SEHNR and CDR2 is FQNEAQ in the germline V gene (reference sequence). This CDR3 has 16 residues. CDR3 loop: CSSSLGVGGPEQTQYF. The DNA of the CDR3 is TGTTCCAGCAGCTTAGGTGTGGGAGGGCCGGAGCAGACCCAGTACTTC.

The gene calls are TRBV19 and TRBJ2-1; 9 bases match TRBD2. Germline V gives CDR1 LNHDA, CDR2 SQIVND (reference sequence). V gave up 4 bases and J gave up 10 bases; unmatched junction bases: 8. The CDR3 is 14 residues long. CDR3 loop: CASSRVAGVGEQFF. DNA of the CDR3: TGTGCCAGTAGTAGGGTAGCGGGAGTTGGCGAGCAGTTCTTC.